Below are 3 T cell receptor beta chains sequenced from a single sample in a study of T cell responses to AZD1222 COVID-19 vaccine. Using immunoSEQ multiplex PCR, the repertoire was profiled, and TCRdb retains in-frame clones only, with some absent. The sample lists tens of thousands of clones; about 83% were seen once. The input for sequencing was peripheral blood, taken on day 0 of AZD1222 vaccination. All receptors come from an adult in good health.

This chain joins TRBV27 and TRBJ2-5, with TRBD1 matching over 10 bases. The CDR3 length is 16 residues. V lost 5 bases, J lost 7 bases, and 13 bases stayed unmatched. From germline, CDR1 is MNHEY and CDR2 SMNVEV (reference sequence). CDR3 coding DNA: TGTGCCAGCAGTCCATGGGGACAGGGGCCTGGGGGGACCCAGTACTTC. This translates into CASSPWGQGPGGTQYF.

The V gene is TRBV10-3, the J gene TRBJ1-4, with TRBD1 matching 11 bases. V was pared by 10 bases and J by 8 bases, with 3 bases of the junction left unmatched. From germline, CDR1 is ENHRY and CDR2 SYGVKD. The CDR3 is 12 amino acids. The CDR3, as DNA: TGTGCCACCGGGGACAGGGGGGAAAAACTGTTTTTT. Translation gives CATGDRGEKLFF.

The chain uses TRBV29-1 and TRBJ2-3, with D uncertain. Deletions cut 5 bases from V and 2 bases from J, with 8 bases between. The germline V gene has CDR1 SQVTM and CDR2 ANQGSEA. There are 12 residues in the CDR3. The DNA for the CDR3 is TGCAGCGTTTTAGTACCCACAGATACGCAGTATTTT. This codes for CSVLVPTDTQYF.